The 30 T cell receptor beta chains listed next were all sequenced from one sample in a study of T cell changes during pregnancy in multiple sclerosis. Sequenced by immunoSEQ multiplex PCR; TCRdb stores in-frame clones only, minus some. The sample yields about 27,000 clones, 86% seen once. The sequencing used CD8+ T cells from peripheral blood mononuclear cells, collected in the first trimester of pregnancy. These receptors came from a female donor in good health, enrolled as a control in a pregnancy study.

The V call is TRBV29-1, the J call TRBJ2-2, with 8 nucleotides matching TRBD1. CDR3 length equals 15 residues. The J segment lost 5 bases and the V segment lost 3 bases, leaving 8 bases of the junction unmatched. The germline CDR1 and CDR2 sequences are SQVTM and ANQGSEA. For the CDR3, the DNA is TGCAGCGTTGAGGGCAGGGGGCGTCATACCGGGGAGCTGTTTTTT. This codes for CSVEGRGRHTGELFF.

This chain links TRBV19 with TRBJ2-1, with TRBD2 identical over 12 bases. V was clipped by 9 bases and J by 6 bases; unmatched bases: 12. The germline V gene has CDR1 LNHDA and CDR2 SQIVND (reference sequence). The CDR3 sequence is 16 residues long. The CDR3 reads CASSTQGLAGTNEQFF. CDR3 sequence (DNA): TGTGCCAGCAGCACCCAAGGACTAGCGGGGACCAATGAGCAGTTCTTC. The full variable domain, its missing parts supplied by reference TRBV19 and TRBJ2-1, is DGGITQSPKYLFRKEGQNVTLSCEQNLNHDAMYWYRQDPGQGLRLIYYSQIVNDFQKGDIAEGYSVSREKKESFPLTVTSAQKNPTAFYLCASSTQGLAGTNEQFFGPGTRLTVL.

The rearrangement links TRBV4-1 to TRBJ1-6; 7 bases fit TRBD1. Per the germline V gene, CDR1 is MGHRA and CDR2 is YSYEKL. This CDR3 spans 17 amino acids. J was trimmed by 4 bases and V by 4 bases; bases with no gene match: 10. The CDR3 DNA sequence: TGCGCCAGCAGCCCTTTCACCGGGACAGATTATAATTCACCCCTCCACTTT. It codes for CASSPFTGTDYNSPLHF.

The rearrangement joins TRBV28 to TRBJ1-4, with a possible D match to TRBD1 (5 bases). In germline, CDR1 is MDHEN, CDR2 SYDVKM. The CDR3 totals 18 residues. Trimming cost V 3 bases and J 0 bases, with 17 bases left between them. The DNA for the CDR3 is TGTGCCAGCAGTTTTACCCCTCCGACAGCCTCAACTAATGAAAAACTGTTTTTT. Translated: CASSFTPPTASTNEKLFF. Supplemented by reference TRBV28 and TRBJ1-4, the full variable domain reads DVKVTQSSRYLVKRTGEKVFLECVQDMDHENMFWYRQDPGLGLRLIYFSYDVKMKEKGDIPEGYSVSREKKERFSLILESASTNQTSMYLCASSFTPPTASTNEKLFFGSGTQLSVL.

This clone appeared a single time. CDR3 nucleotides: TGTGCCAGCAGTCCCCGTGTTGCAATCGGCACTGAAGCTTTCTTT. This codes for CASSPRVAIGTEAFF. This chain uses TRBV27 with TRBJ1-1; D ambiguous. V was clipped by 5 bases and J by 4 bases, with 17 bases between them. Per germline, CDR1 MNHEY and CDR2 SMNVEV (reference sequence). The CDR3 is 15 amino acids.

The rearrangement uses TRBV28 and TRBJ1-5; the match to TRBD1 covers 11 bases. Germline V gene data show CDR1 as MDHEN and CDR2 as SYDVKM. The CDR3 spans 16 residues. Trimming at V came to 6 bases and at J to 5 bases, leaving 9 bases not matched to a gene. The CDR3 nucleotides are TGTGCCAGCAGGAGGACAGGGGGCCGAATGGATCAGCCCCAGCATTTT. Protein: CASRRTGGRMDQPQHF.

This sequence joins TRBV7-9 and TRBJ1-1; D gene ambiguous. This CDR3 has 12 amino acids. Trimming took off 5 bases at V and 0 bases at J, with 4 bases between the two ends. Per the germline V gene, CDR1 is SEHNR and CDR2 is FQNEAQ (reference sequence). CDR3 DNA sequence: TGTGCCAGCAGCATCGTGAACACTGAAGCTTTCTTT. Residues: CASSIVNTEAFF.

The chain combines TRBV7-9 with TRBJ1-4; 8 nucleotides line up with TRBD1. Germline CDR1 is SEHNR and CDR2 is FQNEAQ (reference sequence). This CDR3 contains 15 residues. V shed 5 bases and J 8 bases; nucleotides not matched to a gene: 10. The CDR3 sequence: CASSHPPGQDEKLFF. Here the CDR3 DNA reads TGTGCCAGCAGCCACCCCCCGGGACAGGACGAAAAACTGTTTTTT.

This chain uses TRBV23-1 with TRBJ1-5, with D possibly being TRBD1 (6 bases). TRBV23-1 qualifies as an ORF whose function is uncertain. The length of the CDR3 is 14 residues. The V end was cut by 8 bases, the J end by 4 bases, with 15 bases between. The CDR3 region is CASPKTGKNQPQHF. The CDR3 bases are TGCGCCAGCCCGAAAACAGGGAAAAATCAGCCCCAGCATTTT.

V is TRBV4-1 and J is TRBJ1-5; tentatively, D is TRBD1 (5 bases). Germline V gene lookup returns CDR1 MGHRA and CDR2 YSYEKL. The CDR3 is 16 residues long. V lost 3 bases, J lost 1 base, and 13 bases lay in between. CDR3 in DNA: TGCGCCAGCAGCCAGTCCCCGGACACGAGCAATCAGCCCCAGCATTTT. Its protein product is CASSQSPDTSNQPQHF.

The CDR3 protein is CASSFRGFNNEQFF. As DNA, the CDR3 is TGCGCCAGCAGCTTCAGGGGTTTTAACAATGAGCAGTTCTTC. The chain links TRBV4-1 to TRBJ2-1; D is possibly TRBD1 (6 bases). In germline, CDR1 is MGHRA, CDR2 YSYEKL. The V end was cut by 5 bases, the J end by 5 bases, with 13 bases between. CDR3 length: 14 amino acids.

This sequence joins TRBV29-1 and TRBJ1-2; D might be TRBD1 (6 bases). Trimming left V 3 bases short and J 1 base short, with 6 bases between. Germline CDR1 reads SQVTM; CDR2 reads ANQGSEA. The CDR3 totals 12 residues. The CDR3 DNA is TGCAGCGTTGAGGGACATAACTATGGCTACACCTTC. Protein sequence: CSVEGHNYGYTF. The full variable domain, completed using reference TRBV29-1 and TRBJ1-2, is SAVISQKPSRDICQRGTSLTIQCQVDSQVTMMFWYRQQPGQSLTLIATANQGSEATYESGFVIDKFPISRPNLTFSTLTVSNMSPEDSSIYLCSVEGHNYGYTFGSGTRLTVV.

There are a few counts of this clone. This chain links TRBV7-8 with TRBJ2-7; no firm D call. Deletions cut 1 base from V and 5 bases from J, with 9 bases between. CDR1 is SGHVS, CDR2 FQNEAQ, per germline. The CDR3 is 13 residues long. CDR3: CASSLVVMDEQYF. CDR3 coding DNA: TGTGCCAGCAGCTTAGTAGTAATGGACGAGCAGTACTTC.

The rearrangement uses TRBV27 and TRBJ2-1; tentative D call: TRBD1 (6 bases). CDR1 is MNHEY, CDR2 SMNVEV, per germline (reference sequence). The V and J ends lost 5 bases and 3 bases respectively, with 11 bases between them. The CDR3 runs to 14 residues. The CDR3 protein is CASSTGSHYNEQFF. In DNA, the CDR3 is TGTGCCAGCAGTACAGGGTCACACTACAATGAGCAGTTCTTC.

The chain joins TRBV2 to TRBJ2-7; 9 nucleotides line up with TRBD1. Unmatched junction bases numbered 7, after V lost 7 bases and J lost 0 bases. The germline V gene encodes CDR1 SNHLY and CDR2 FYNNEI. There are 15 residues in the CDR3. This CDR3 is CASTTLQGASYEQYF. The CDR3 nucleotides read TGTGCCAGCACCACTCTACAGGGGGCCTCCTACGAGCAGTACTTC.

The chain carries TRBV4-1 and TRBJ2-7; TRBD2 agrees at 7 bases. The CDR3 runs 16 residues. Trimming at V came to 0 bases and at J to 4 bases, leaving 9 bases not matched to a gene. The germline V gene has CDR1 MGHRA and CDR2 YSYEKL. In nucleotides, the CDR3 is TGCGCCAGCAGCCAAGAAGGGCCTAGCGGCTTTTACGAGCAGTACTTC. Protein: CASSQEGPSGFYEQYF.

This clone was seen a few times. The chain employs TRBV5-6 and TRBJ2-7, with TRBD1 as a possible D gene (6 bases). V shed 4 bases and J shed 3 bases, with 11 bases lying between them. The CDR3 is made up of 13 amino acids. Germline V gives CDR1 SGHDT, CDR2 YYEEEE. In DNA form, the CDR3 reads TGTGCCAGCAGCGCCGGACAGATCTACGAGCAGTACTTC. It translates to CASSAGQIYEQYF.

In DNA form, the CDR3 reads TGTGCCAGCCATGGATCGGGTATACGTGAAAAACTGTTTTTT. Encoded protein: CASHGSGIREKLFF. The gene calls are TRBV6-5 and TRBJ1-4; D gene uncertain. Germline CDR1 reads MNHEY; CDR2 reads SVGAGI. The CDR3 consists of 14 residues. V lost 8 bases to trimming and J lost 7 bases, with 17 bases between them.

For the CDR3, the DNA is TGTGCCAGCAGCTCCTGGGGGACTAGCGGTTCATCGGAGCAGTTCTTC. Protein: CASSSWGTSGSSEQFF. The chain has TRBV27 and TRBJ2-1; 11 bases line up with TRBD2. CDR3 size: 16 residues. Germline assignment: CDR1 MNHEY and CDR2 SMNVEV (reference sequence). After removal of 6 bases from V and 10 bases from J, the junction contained 14 bases not matched to a gene.

This chain joins TRBV4-1 and TRBJ1-1; a possible D gene is TRBD1 (6 bases). From germline, CDR1 is MGHRA and CDR2 YSYEKL. The germline V and J ends were trimmed by 0 bases and 11 bases, with 16 bases remaining between them. The CDR3 contains 14 residues. The CDR3 protein is CASSQDWGHLWAFF. Here the CDR3 DNA reads TGCGCCAGCAGCCAAGATTGGGGACACCTCTGGGCTTTCTTT.

The sample holds one count of this clone. The chain joins TRBV7-2 to TRBJ2-7; possible D gene TRBD1, 5 bases. The V gene lost 5 bases and the J gene lost 4 bases, with 15 bases spanning the gap. The CDR3 is 14 residues long. Germline V lookup: CDR1 SGHTA, CDR2 FQGNSA. The CDR3 DNA reads TGTGCCAGCAGCGGGGCTGAGCATTGGTACGAGCAGTACTTC. Its protein product is CASSGAEHWYEQYF.

The rearrangement links TRBV21-1 to TRBJ2-1; the D call TRBD1 from the table was never checked on the DNA. TRBV21-1 is a known pseudogene. The CDR3 covers 14 residues. CDR3 amino acids: CASSKGAHPNEQFF. The CDR3 nucleotides read TGTGCCAGCAGCAAAGGGGCGCATCCCAATGAGCAGTTCTTC.

V is TRBV10-3 and J is TRBJ1-2; tentative D call: TRBD1 (6 bases). CDR3 size: 14 residues. Germline lookup yields CDR1 ENHRY and CDR2 SYGVKD. The V end was cut by 4 bases, the J end by 2 bases, with 11 bases between. The CDR3 spells CAISGQAINYGYTF. In nucleotides, the CDR3 is TGTGCCATCAGTGGACAGGCCATCAACTATGGCTACACCTTC.

The rearrangement uses TRBV28 and TRBJ2-7; D unresolved. Trimming took off 4 bases at V and 5 bases at J, with 15 bases between the two ends. CDR1 and CDR2 (germline): MDHEN, SYDVKM. The CDR3 has 14 amino acids. This CDR3 is CASSSLDSAHEQYF. In DNA form, the CDR3 reads TGTGCCAGCAGTTCCCTTGACTCGGCCCACGAGCAGTACTTC.

This clone was found once. This chain joins TRBV7-6 and TRBJ1-1; 9 bases line up with TRBD1. The trim removed 6 bases at V and 6 bases at J, leaving 11 bases unmatched. From germline, CDR1 is SGHVS and CDR2 FNYEAQ. The CDR3 runs 15 residues. The CDR3 DNA reads TGTGCCAGCAGTCCCACAGGGGGCGCATACCCTGAAGCTTTCTTT. Its translation: CASSPTGGAYPEAFF.

The sample holds one count of this clone. The chain recombines TRBV30 with TRBJ2-7; 10 bases are a match to TRBD2. With V trimmed by 8 bases and J by 6 bases, 13 bases remained unmatched. Germline loops: CDR1 GTSNPN, CDR2 SVGIG (reference sequence). The CDR3 has 14 residues. CDR3 amino acids: CAQRGLADGPEQYF. CDR3 nucleotide sequence: TGTGCCCAACGAGGACTAGCGGATGGCCCCGAGCAGTACTTC.

The CDR3 loop reads CASSEGQATYNEQFF. As DNA, the CDR3 is TGTGCCAGCAGTGAAGGCCAGGCCACCTACAATGAGCAGTTCTTC. The chain joins TRBV25-1 to TRBJ2-1; D unresolved. The CDR3 is 15 residues long. Trimming removed 2 bases from V and 2 bases from J, with 10 bases in between. Germline CDR1 reads MGHDK; CDR2 reads SYGVNS.

This sequence joins TRBV5-4 and TRBJ2-3, with D possibly being TRBD2 (7 bases). Trimming left V 3 bases short and J 1 base short, with 15 bases between. The CDR3 has 16 residues. CDR1 and CDR2 from the germline V gene are SGHNT and YYREEE (reference sequence). The CDR3 loop reads CASSWEGGRGTDTQYF. The CDR3 DNA reads TGTGCCAGCAGCTGGGAGGGGGGGCGGGGCACAGATACGCAGTATTTT.

This rearrangement joins TRBV7-2 to TRBJ2-5; 9 bases align to TRBD1. Germline V lookup: CDR1 SGHTA, CDR2 FQGNSA. Trimming cost V 5 bases and J 0 bases; bases outside gene matches: 4. The CDR3 extends over 15 amino acids. The CDR3 sequence: CASSPGTGYQETQYF. CDR3 sequence (DNA): TGTGCCAGCAGCCCAGGGACAGGGTACCAAGAGACCCAGTACTTC.

The rearrangement joins TRBV4-1 to TRBJ2-3; 7 bases are a match to TRBD1. CDR1 is MGHRA, CDR2 YSYEKL, per germline. Germline trimming cut 3 bases from V and 2 bases from J; bases unmatched to any gene: 5. The CDR3 consists of 15 residues. This CDR3 reads CASSHMTGPTDTQYF. CDR3 nucleotides: TGCGCCAGCAGCCATATGACAGGGCCCACAGATACGCAGTATTTT.